One and the same sample provided the 5 T cell receptor beta chains below, sequenced in a study of human T cells and chemical hapten exposure. From the RACE reads, TCRdb called clonotypes with MiXCR, one entry per CDR3 protein. The table includes approximately 96,000 distinct CDR3 sequences, approximately 9.3% detected once. This sample's time point: patch test 2, 6 weeks after DPC sensitization. Treatment noted: therapeutic diphenylcyclopropenone sensitization with weekly scalp DPC. Sequencing used whole blood, obtained in connection with sensitization to the hapten diphenylcyclopropenone (DPC). These receptors were collected from a woman aged 40 to 50 with alopecia areata. Some clones in this sample may be carry-over from other donors' samples.

The CDR3 sequence: CASSWSTGGHNEQFF. The CDR3 DNA sequence: TGTGCCAGCAGTTGGTCTACGGGAGGGCACAATGAGCAGTTCTTC. The chain combines TRBV6-2 or TRBV6-3 with TRBJ2-1; 8 positions agree with TRBD2. The V segment lost 4 bases and the J segment 5 bases; nucleotides outside the gene matches: 7. This CDR3 has 15 residues. Per the germline V gene, CDR1 is MNHEY and CDR2 is SVGEGT.

The table lists this clonotype with a few counts. The V and J genes are TRBV5-8 and TRBJ1-6; 9 bases are a match to TRBD1. The V gene's germline CDR1 is SGHTS and CDR2 YDEGEE. The CDR3 contains 16 residues. Unmatched junction bases numbered 5, after V lost 2 bases and J lost 5 bases. CDR3 sequence: CASSFGQGSHNSPLHF. The DNA for the CDR3 is TGTGCCAGCAGCTTCGGACAGGGGTCCCATAATTCACCCCTCCACTTT.

This clonotype was found a few times. The chain links TRBV19 to TRBJ2-1; TRBD1 might be the D (6 bases). In germline, CDR1 is LNHDA, CDR2 SQIVND (reference sequence). The CDR3 sequence is 15 residues long. V gave up 1 base and J gave up 9 bases, with 16 bases separating them. The CDR3 sequence: CASSIGPSGAGEQFF. The CDR3 bases are TGTGCCAGTAGTATAGGCCCCTCAGGGGCGGGTGAGCAGTTCTTC.

This clonotype occurred a few times. The rearrangement joins TRBV6-5 to TRBJ1-2, with 8 bases fitting TRBD1. Germline CDR1 is MNHEY and CDR2 is SVGAGI. The V gene end was trimmed by 0 bases and the J gene end by 5 bases; junction bases not matched to a gene: 11. This CDR3 is 17 amino acids long. In DNA, the CDR3 is TGTGCCAGCAGTTACTCGGGGTCTGGACAGGGAGGGTATGGCTACACCTTC. Protein product: CASSYSGSGQGGYGYTF.

The sample holds many counts of this clonotype. The V gene is TRBV6-5, the J gene TRBJ2-3; 7 bases are shared with TRBD2. With V trimmed by 5 bases and J by 2 bases, 19 bases remained unmatched. CDR1 and CDR2 (germline): MNHEY, SVGAGI. This CDR3 spans 19 amino acids. The CDR3 region has the DNA TGTGCCAGCAGTCCCTTTGGTCGTGGGTCTAGCGGACTCACAGATACGCAGTATTTT. Translating it yields CASSPFGRGSSGLTDTQYF.